One and the same sample provided the 24 T cell receptor beta chains below, sequenced in a study of T cells expressing NK-cell markers. TCRdb re-called the 5' RACE reads and shows each CDR3 protein once, DNA omitted. This sample lists a few hundred thousand distinct CDR3 sequences; its ten largest clones have over 4%. Sequencing input: blood T cells: a sorted CD56 or NKG2C T cell subset, CD4+ or CD8+ T cells, or bulk PBMC T cells (not recorded which). The receptors were gathered from a man aged 18 to 69 in good health.

This chain's CDR3 is CASSITGGANTGELFF. V usage is TRBV5-1 and J usage is TRBJ2-2; TCRdb's D gene call, TRBD1, goes unchecked for lack of DNA. This CDR3 comprises 16 residues. Per the germline V gene, CDR1 is SGHRS and CDR2 is YFSETQ.

The CDR3 spells CASSSVGQGTGELFF. V and J are TRBV7-3 and TRBJ2-2; no DNA is available, so the TRBD1 call from TCRdb remains unchecked. The CDR3 runs 15 residues. Germline CDR1 is SGHTA and CDR2 is FQGTGA.

V and J are TRBV20-1 and TRBJ1-5; TCRdb designates TRBD1, a call that cannot be tested without DNA. Per the germline V gene, CDR1 is DFQATT and CDR2 is SNEGSKA (reference sequence). The CDR3 extends over 13 amino acids. The CDR3: CSAKKQGQQPQHF.

This CDR3 reads CASSSQGAPSGANVLTF. V is TRBV7-9 and J is TRBJ2-6; no DNA is available, so the TRBD1 call from TCRdb remains unchecked. This CDR3 comprises 17 residues. Germline loops: CDR1 SEHNR, CDR2 FQNEAQ (reference sequence).

The chain employs TRBV7-2 and TRBJ2-7; TCRdb outputs TRBD1, but without DNA this stays unchecked. Germline V gives CDR1 SGHTA, CDR2 FQGNSA. There are 13 residues in the CDR3. This chain's CDR3 is CASSQTGGYEQYF.

This chain joins TRBV7-8 and TRBJ2-5; TCRdb names TRBD1, which stays unverified in the absence of DNA. Germline CDR1 SGHVS, CDR2 FQNEAQ. The CDR3 contains 16 residues. The chain's CDR3 is CASSLGGQGYQETQYF.

The CDR3 loop reads CASRPGGRYNSPLHF. V usage is TRBV12-3 or TRBV12-4 and J usage is TRBJ1-6; TCRdb picks TRBD1, but there is no DNA to check that call. This CDR3 has 15 residues.

The chain joins TRBV18 to TRBJ2-3; TCRdb's assignment of TRBD1 cannot be checked, as there is no DNA. This CDR3 is built from 16 residues. Germline-derived CDR1 and CDR2 are KGHSH and LQKENI. The chain's CDR3 is CASSPLTGGGSDTQYF.

The chain links TRBV18 to TRBJ2-6; there is no DNA to check the TCRdb D call of TRBD1. Per germline, CDR1 KGHSH and CDR2 LQKENI. The CDR3 extends over 17 amino acids. The CDR3 here is CASSPSRQGYGANVLTF.

The chain recombines TRBV20-1 with TRBJ2-7; TCRdb names TRBD1, which stays unverified in the absence of DNA. The CDR3 covers 15 residues. The germline V gene encodes CDR1 DFQATT and CDR2 SNEGSKA (reference sequence). This CDR3 is CSATRDRGGSYEQYF.

The V and J genes are TRBV15 and TRBJ1-1; the TCRdb D gene call, TRBD1, has no DNA to confirm it. The CDR3 covers 15 residues. The V gene's germline CDR1 is LNHNV and CDR2 YYDKDF (reference sequence). The CDR3 protein is CATSGYRGANTEAFF.

The J gene is TRBJ2-7, the V gene TRBV7-8; the D call from TCRdb, TRBD2, cannot be confirmed without DNA. There are 17 residues in the CDR3. CDR1 SGHVS and CDR2 FQNEAQ come from the germline V gene. The CDR3 protein is CASSRTTGPTSTYEQYF.

V is TRBV9 and J is TRBJ1-2; there is no DNA to check the TCRdb D call of TRBD1. CDR3 size: 12 residues. CDR1 is SGDLS and CDR2 is YYNGEE in the germline V gene. The CDR3 is CASSPGTDGYTF.

This chain joins TRBV5-1 and TRBJ2-7; the TCRdb D gene call, TRBD1, has no DNA to confirm it. There are 15 residues in the CDR3. Germline loops: CDR1 SGHRS, CDR2 YFSETQ. This CDR3 reads CASSPPPTWGREQYF.

This chain connects TRBV6-5 to TRBJ1-5; lacking DNA, the TRBD1 call made by TCRdb goes unchecked. CDR1 is MNHEY and CDR2 is SVGAGI in the germline V gene. The CDR3 has 15 amino acids. CDR3 residues: CASSSGQGSHQPQHF.

The rearrangement joins TRBV6-1 to TRBJ2-4. This CDR3 is built from 14 residues. Germline V CDR1 and CDR2: MNHNS, SASEGT. CDR3 sequence reads: CASTQTGVGNIQYF.

The V call is TRBV11-3, the J call TRBJ2-1. Germline V lookup: CDR1 SGHNT, CDR2 YENEEA. This CDR3 has 17 amino acids. The CDR3 spells CASSLDVGLGSYNEQFF.

The CDR3 spells CASSLGRQGRTEAFF. The J gene is TRBJ1-1, the V gene TRBV11-2; TCRdb outputs TRBD1, but without DNA this stays unchecked. The CDR3 covers 15 residues. Germline-derived CDR1 and CDR2 are SGHAT and FQNNGV.

The rearrangement joins TRBV7-9 to TRBJ2-3; absent DNA, TCRdb's TRBD1 call cannot be checked. The germline V gene encodes CDR1 SEHNR and CDR2 FQNEAQ (reference sequence). The CDR3 contains 16 residues. The CDR3 loop is CASSPRVGGLADTQYF.

The chain is built from TRBV11-2 and TRBJ2-5; the D call from TCRdb, TRBD1, cannot be confirmed without DNA. The germline V gene has CDR1 SGHAT and CDR2 FQNNGV. The CDR3 extends over 15 amino acids. CDR3 sequence: CASSPGWTQQETQYF.

V is TRBV6-4 and J is TRBJ2-5; no DNA is available, so the TRBD1 call from TCRdb remains unchecked. Germline V gene sequence: CDR1 MRHNA, CDR2 SNTAGT. This CDR3 has 16 residues. The CDR3 protein is CASSDPGQGLRETQYF.

The chain has TRBV20-1 and TRBJ1-4. Germline CDR1 and CDR2: DFQATT and SNEGSKA (reference sequence). The CDR3 runs to 15 residues. The CDR3 region is CSASTLIATNEKLFF.

The chain uses TRBV7-3 and TRBJ2-1; the TCRdb D gene call, TRBD2, has no DNA to confirm it. Germline-derived CDR1 and CDR2 are SGHTA and FQGTGA. This CDR3 contains 16 residues. The CDR3 loop is CASSPVGGSKYNEQFF.

The V and J genes are TRBV12-3 or TRBV12-4 and TRBJ1-1. The CDR3 extends over 12 amino acids. CDR3: CASSTGRDLAFF.